This T cell receptor (beta chain) originates from a study of PD-1 blockade in classical Hodgkin lymphoma. Study details: Nivolumab 3 mg/kg was given intravenously every 2 weeks.

Profiling relied on immunoSEQ multiplex PCR, and the TCRdb table lists in-frame clones only, not all of them. This table has some 6,900 clones, roughly four fifths appearing once. Trimming left V 0 bases short and J 5 bases short, with 2 bases between. The CDR3 extends over 12 amino acids. The germline CDR1 and CDR2 sequences are SGDLS and YYNGEE. Study results and caveats: Patients with a complete response exhibited baseline diversity comparable to newly diagnosed patients.

Every one of the patients relapsed after autologous stem cell transplantation (brentuximab vedotin exposure was variable). Best response was recorded as complete response, partial response or progressive disease. This clone occurred once. Its antigen is unknown. This rearrangement joins TRBV9 to TRBJ2-2; unclear D gene. The receptor was isolated from a human donor with classical Hodgkin lymphoma. Material: peripheral blood mononuclear cells (PBMCs), obtained before the second cycle of nivolumab. DNA of the CDR3: TGTGCCAGCAGCGTAGGAACCGGGGAGCTGTTTTTT. This codes for CASSVGTGELFF.